This paragraph reports one T cell receptor beta chain. This clone was seen just once. The antigen it binds to is not known. Within one base of it there is no much larger clone, and no base qualities were kept. Trimming costs V 3 bases and J 7 bases, and their ends lie 18 bases apart. From its cysteine to its phenylalanine, the CDR3 spans 14 amino acids. Only the CDR3 region is kept as DNA, spanning 42 bases read in frame from base 1. CDR1 and CDR2 were assigned from the germline V gene (reference sequence) as GTSNPN and SVGIG. TCRbeta CDR3 regions were amplified from genomic DNA using the immunoSEQ Assay, a bias-controlled multiplex PCR. The paper's data handling went like this. The number of nucleated cells in each sample was estimated from the amplification of reference gene primers within the assay. To quantify the absolute abundance of each unique TCRbeta CDR3 rearrangement, sequence reads were collapsed and filtered. For each sample, productive Simpson clonality was calculated as the square root of Simpson's diversity index across productive rearrangements. TCRdb re-hosts the immuneACCESS table, in-frame sequences only. Its copies lack some clones; in the studies checked, an unresolved V gene accounts for under half of them, and the cause for the rest is not known. The DNA was the basis for D and trimming; V, J and clone size are from that table. The sample profile shows more than 65,000 clones; roughly 84% of them were found once. The ten largest clones represent around 3.3% of the sample.

Collaborating institutions collected whole blood in K2EDTA tubes following their own protocols. For TCRbeta analysis, collaborators shipped samples in one of three forms: frozen whole blood, isolated PBMCs, or DNA extracted from either of those sample types. The data belong to a study of blood T cell repertoires in COVID-19 (dated by TCRdb to 2018 to 2021). For context, the study as a whole: Collaborator samples came from the United States, Italy and Spain and covered acute and convalescent phases of COVID-19. The prospective study material was composed of cDNA or gDNA derived from T cells, B-cell-depleted T cells, or PBMCs. Subjects who had been exposed to COVID-19, were actively infected with it, or had recovered from it provided the deeply sampled blood TCRbeta repertoires that made up the dataset. The repertoires were released in a freely available public database meant as a resource for research on the immune response to SARS-CoV-2. The samples were drawn from the first 160 participants of the ongoing ImmuneRACE study and from 1,254 subjects provided by 6 global collaborators. Sample metadata almost always included a de-identified subject ID, COVID-19 status, age in years and sex. Where available, HLA class I and class II types were taken from metadata supplied by the sample provider and were not determined by assay-based typing.

The paper's findings and limits, for the study overall: How much clinical and demographic metadata was included differed by source and by participant, and the metadata was provided uncurated.

This TCR was recovered from a man in his fifties with acute or convalescent COVID-19. Sequenced input: peripheral blood. The sequence is built from TRBV30 and TRBJ1-1; TRBD1 could be the D gene, as 6 bases match. The DNA sequence reads TGTGCCTGGAGCAAGGACAGACTGGGGCTTGAAGCTTTCTTT. Its protein is CAWSKDRLGLEAFF. Beyond the CDR3, the reference TRBV30 and TRBJ1-1 genes provide the residues; the full variable domain reads: SQTIHQWPATLVQPVGSPLSLECTVEGTSNPNLYWYRQAAGRGLQLLFYSVGIGQISSEVPQNLSASRPQDRQFILSSKKLLLSDSGFYLCAWSKDRLGLEAFFGQGTRLTVV.